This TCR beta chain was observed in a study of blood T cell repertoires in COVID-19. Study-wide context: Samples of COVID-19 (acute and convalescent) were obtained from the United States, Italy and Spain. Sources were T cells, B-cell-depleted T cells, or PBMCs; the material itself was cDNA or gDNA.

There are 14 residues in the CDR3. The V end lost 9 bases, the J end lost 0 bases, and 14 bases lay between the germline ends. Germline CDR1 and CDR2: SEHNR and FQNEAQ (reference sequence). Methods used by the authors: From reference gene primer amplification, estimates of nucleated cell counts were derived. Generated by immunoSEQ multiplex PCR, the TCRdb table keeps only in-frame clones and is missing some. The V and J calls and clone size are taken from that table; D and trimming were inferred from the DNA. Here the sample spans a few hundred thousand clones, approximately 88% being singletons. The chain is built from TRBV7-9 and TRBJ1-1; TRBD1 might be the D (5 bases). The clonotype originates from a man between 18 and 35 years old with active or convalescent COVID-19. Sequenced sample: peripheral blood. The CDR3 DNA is TGTGCCAGTACCGGGGGGAACATGAACACTGAAGCTTTCTTT. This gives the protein CASTGGNMNTEAFF.